A selection of T cell receptor beta chains follows, all from one sample in a study of shared clonotypes between healthy human individuals. Clones were sequenced by immunoSEQ multiplex PCR, and TCRdb holds only the in-frame ones, with some missing. The table lists more than 450,000 clones, 70% to 80% of them singletons. Sequences were obtained from PBMCs. The receptor source for this set is a woman aged 40 to 50 in good health. Some clones in this sample may be carry-over from other donors' samples. Both conserved end residues are part of each CDR3. D genes are given only for firm matches. Clone size appears in some rows only: once, few, many, or a class for an expanded clone.

V	D	size	J	CDR3	DNA
TRBV7-9	NA	NA	TRBJ2-3	CASSFQGTDTQYF	TGTGCCAGCAGCTTTCAGGGAACAGATACGCAGTATTTT
TRBV10-3	NA	NA	TRBJ2-6	CAISDTGYSSGANVLTF	TGTGCCATCAGTGACACCGGTTACAGCTCTGGGGCCAACGTCCTGACTTTC
TRBV7-3	NA	NA	TRBJ1-1	CASSFGLNTEAFF	TGTGCCAGCAGCTTTGGTCTTAACACTGAAGCTTTCTTT
TRBV18	NA	few	TRBJ2-5	CASSPSASYEETQYF	TGTGCCAGCTCACCCAGCGCTAGCTACGAAGAGACCCAGTACTTC
TRBV7-9	NA	NA	TRBJ2-3	CASSLVASLVDTQYF	TGTGCCAGCAGCTTAGTGGCTAGCCTCGTGGATACGCAGTATTTT
TRBV5-1	TRBD2	once	TRBJ2-7	CASSLGGLAGGWSYEQYF	TGCGCCAGCAGCTTGGGGGGACTAGCGGGAGGGTGGTCCTACGAGCAGTACTTC
TRBV5-1	NA	few	TRBJ1-1	CASSRQPNTEAFF	TGCGCCAGCAGTCGACAGCCTAACACTGAAGCTTTCTTT
TRBV18	TRBD2	NA	TRBJ2-1	CASLAGGPGNEQFF	TGTGCCAGCCTAGCGGGAGGGCCAGGCAATGAGCAGTTCTTC
TRBV7-3	TRBD1	NA	TRBJ2-3	CASSTTGLSTDTQYF	TGTGCCAGCAGCACGACAGGGTTAAGCACAGATACGCAGTATTTT
TRBV28	NA	NA	TRBJ1-5	CASSNTEPVSNQPQHF	TGTGCCAGCAGTAACACAGAGCCCGTTAGCAATCAGCCCCAGCATTTT
TRBV5-4	TRBD2	NA	TRBJ2-3	CASSHGTSGPWGEYF	TGTGCCAGCAGCCACGGGACTAGCGGGCCGTGGGGGGAGTATTTT
TRBV7-3	TRBD2	NA	TRBJ2-1	CASSGGLAGPSEQFF	TGTGCCAGCAGCGGAGGACTAGCGGGCCCCAGTGAGCAGTTCTTC
TRBV4-2	TRBD2	NA	TRBJ2-3	CASSPRPNLASGRGIGDTQYF	TGTGCCAGCAGCCCCCGCCCCAACTTGGCTAGCGGGAGAGGTATTGGAGATACGCAGTATTTT
TRBV5-4	TRBD1	NA	TRBJ1-4	CASSHLGTGTNEKLFF	TGTGCCAGCAGCCACCTCGGGACAGGGACTAATGAAAAACTGTTTTTT
TRBV30	NA	NA	TRBJ1-2	CAWSVGLIDQRGYTF	TGTGCCTGGAGTGTTGGGTTGATAGACCAGAGGGGCTACACCTTC
TRBV10-3	NA	NA	TRBJ2-7	CAISEDKVYYEQYF	TGTGCCATCAGTGAGGATAAGGTTTACTACGAGCAGTACTTC
TRBV7-8	NA	NA	TRBJ2-7	CASSLVGVRTYEQYF	TGTGCCAGCAGCTTAGTGGGGGTCCGCACCTACGAGCAGTACTTC
TRBV6-4	TRBD1	NA	TRBJ2-5	CASSDYRQGQETQYF	TGTGCCAGCAGTGACTACCGACAGGGCCAAGAGACCCAGTACTTC
TRBV5-5	NA	NA	TRBJ2-1	CASSSGTDNEQFF	TGTGCCAGCAGCTCCGGGACCGACAATGAGCAGTTCTTC
TRBV14	NA	few	TRBJ2-7	CASSHTRGSGPSSYEQYF	TGTGCCAGCAGCCACACACGGGGGAGCGGCCCGAGCTCCTACGAGCAGTACTTC
TRBV7-9	NA	NA	TRBJ1-3	CATGTSGNTIYF	TGTGCCACCGGGACCTCTGGAAACACCATATATTTT
TRBV10-3	TRBD2	once	TRBJ2-1	CAIGPTSGYNEQFF	TGTGCCATCGGGCCGACTAGCGGATACAATGAGCAGTTCTTC
TRBV15	NA	many	TRBJ2-3	CATSRVGTPTDTQYF	TGTGCCACCAGCAGAGTTGGGACCCCCACAGATACGCAGTATTTT
TRBV25-1	NA	NA	TRBJ1-1	CASSDNPGQKNTEAFF	TGTGCCAGCAGTGACAACCCTGGACAGAAGAACACTGAAGCTTTCTTT
TRBV6-6	NA	NA	TRBJ1-4	CASSYRQGDEKLFF	TGTGCCAGCAGTTACCGGCAGGGCGATGAAAAACTGTTTTTT
TRBV5-1	NA	once	TRBJ1-6	CASSLGEKDSPLHF	TGCGCCAGCAGCTTGGGGGAAAAGGATTCACCCCTCCACTTT
TRBV11-2	NA	NA	TRBJ2-3	CASSPLVWDTQYF	TGTGCCAGCAGCCCTCTAGTTTGGGATACGCAGTATTTT
TRBV7-2	NA	NA	TRBJ1-4	CASREQGRTNEKLFF	TGTGCCAGCAGGGAACAGGGCCGTACTAATGAAAAACTGTTTTTT
TRBV6-6	TRBD2	NA	TRBJ2-5	CASSSTSGQETQYF	TGTGCCAGCAGTTCGACTAGCGGCCAAGAGACCCAGTACTTC
TRBV15	NA	many	TRBJ2-1	CATSSGSGYYNEQFF	TGTGCCACCAGCAGTGGAAGCGGATACTACAATGAGCAGTTCTTC
TRBV7-9	NA	few	TRBJ1-1	CASSLGGQNTEAFF	TGTGCCAGCAGCTTGGGAGGGCAGAACACTGAAGCTTTCTTT
TRBV6-5	TRBD1	NA	TRBJ1-6	CASTYRTGGSPLHF	TGTGCCAGCACTTACAGGACAGGCGGCTCACCCCTCCACTTT
TRBV7-9	NA	NA	TRBJ1-1	CASSSQTNRASLRTEAFF	TGTGCCAGCAGCTCCCAGACAAACAGGGCTAGTCTACGCACTGAAGCTTTCTTT
TRBV4-1	TRBD1	NA	TRBJ1-2	CASSQDGTGFSGYTF	TGCGCCAGCAGCCAAGACGGGACAGGGTTCTCTGGCTACACCTTC
TRBV25-1	NA	NA	TRBJ2-7	CASSPGTYEQYF	TGTGCCAGTTCGCCTGGTACCTACGAGCAGTACTTC
TRBV27	TRBD2	NA	TRBJ2-1	CASRLTSGIEQFF	TGTGCCAGCAGACTGACTAGCGGGATTGAGCAGTTCTTC
TRBV4-1	NA	NA	TRBJ2-6	CASSQASIAGANVLTF	TGCGCCAGCAGCCAAGCATCAATTGCTGGGGCCAACGTCCTGACTTTC
TRBV6-1	NA	many	TRBJ2-7	CASSELRHGTYEQYF	TGTGCCAGCAGTGAACTCCGTCACGGAACCTACGAGCAGTACTTC
TRBV27	TRBD2	NA	TRBJ2-1	CASRRLAGIYNEQFF	TGTGCCAGCAGGCGGCTAGCGGGGATCTACAATGAGCAGTTCTTC